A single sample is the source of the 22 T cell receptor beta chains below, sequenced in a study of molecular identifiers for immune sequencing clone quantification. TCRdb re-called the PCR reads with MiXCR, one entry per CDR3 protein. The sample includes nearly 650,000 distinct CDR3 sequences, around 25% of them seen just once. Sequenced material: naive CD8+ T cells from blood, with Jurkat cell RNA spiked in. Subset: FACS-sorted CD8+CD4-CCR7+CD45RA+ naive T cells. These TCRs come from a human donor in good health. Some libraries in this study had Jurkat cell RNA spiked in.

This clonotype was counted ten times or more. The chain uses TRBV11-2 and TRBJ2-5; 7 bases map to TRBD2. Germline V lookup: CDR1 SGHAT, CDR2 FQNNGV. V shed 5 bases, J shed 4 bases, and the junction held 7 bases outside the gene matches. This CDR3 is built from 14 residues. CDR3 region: CASSPILASETQYF. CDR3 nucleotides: TGTGCCAGCAGCCCGATACTAGCGTCAGAGACCCAGTACTTC.

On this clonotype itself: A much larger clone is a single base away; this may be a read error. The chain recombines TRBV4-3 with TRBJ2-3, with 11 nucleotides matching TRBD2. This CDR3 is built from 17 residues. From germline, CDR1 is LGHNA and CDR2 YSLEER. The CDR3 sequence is CASSPGITSGSSDTQCF. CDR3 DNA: TGCGCCAGCAGCCCGGGAATAACTAGCGGGAGTTCAGATACGCAGTGTTTT.

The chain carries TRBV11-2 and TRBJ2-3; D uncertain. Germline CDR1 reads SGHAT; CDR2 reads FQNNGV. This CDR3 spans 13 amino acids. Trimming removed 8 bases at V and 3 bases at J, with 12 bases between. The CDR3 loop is CASRSLPTDTQYF. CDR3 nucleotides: TGTGCCAGCCGCTCCCTCCCGACAGATACGCAGTATTTT.

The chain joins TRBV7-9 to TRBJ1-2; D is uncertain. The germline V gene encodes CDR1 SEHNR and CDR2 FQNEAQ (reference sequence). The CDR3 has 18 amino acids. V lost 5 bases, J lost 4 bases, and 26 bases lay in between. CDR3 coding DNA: TGTGCCAGCAGCCCAGAGTACAGTGAGAACCCTACTGGCTATGGCTACACCTTC. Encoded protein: CASSPEYSENPTGYGYTF.

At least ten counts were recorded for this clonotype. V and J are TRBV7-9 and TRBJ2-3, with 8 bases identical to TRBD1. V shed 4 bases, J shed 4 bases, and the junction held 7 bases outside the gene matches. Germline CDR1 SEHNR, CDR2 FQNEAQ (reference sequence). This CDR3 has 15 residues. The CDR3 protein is CASSSGQGLADTQYF. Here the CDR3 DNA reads TGTGCCAGCAGCTCAGGACAGGGCCTCGCAGATACGCAGTATTTT.

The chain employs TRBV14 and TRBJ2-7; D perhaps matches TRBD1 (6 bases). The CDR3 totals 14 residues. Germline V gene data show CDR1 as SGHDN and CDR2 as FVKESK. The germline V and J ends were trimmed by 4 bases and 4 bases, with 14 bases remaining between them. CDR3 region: CASSRWGQAYEQYF. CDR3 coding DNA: TGTGCCAGCAGCCGGTGGGGGCAGGCTTACGAGCAGTACTTC.

DNA for the CDR3: TGTGCCAGCAGCTTGAGCAAGGGGAGCTCTGGAAACACCATATATTTT. Amino acids: CASSLSKGSSGNTIYF. The gene calls are TRBV11-2 and TRBJ1-3; perhaps TRBD1 as D (5 bases). Germline lookup yields CDR1 SGHAT and CDR2 FQNNGV. Deletions cut 3 bases from V and 0 bases from J, with 12 bases between. The CDR3 has 16 amino acids.

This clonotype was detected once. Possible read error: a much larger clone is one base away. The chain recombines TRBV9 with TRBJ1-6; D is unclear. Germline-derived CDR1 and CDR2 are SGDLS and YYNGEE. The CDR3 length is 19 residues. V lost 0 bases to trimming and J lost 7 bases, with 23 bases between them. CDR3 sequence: CASSVAFDGNIELNSPLHF. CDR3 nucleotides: TGTGCCAGCAGCGTAGCTTTTGACGGGAACATCGAATTGAATTCACCCCTCCACTTT.

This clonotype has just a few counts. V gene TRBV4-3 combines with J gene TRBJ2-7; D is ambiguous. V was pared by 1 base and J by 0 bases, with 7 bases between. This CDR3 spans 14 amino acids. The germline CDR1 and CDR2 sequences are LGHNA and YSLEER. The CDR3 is CASSQGQASYEQYF. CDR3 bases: TGCGCCAGCAGCCAAGGACAAGCCTCCTACGAGCAGTACTTC.

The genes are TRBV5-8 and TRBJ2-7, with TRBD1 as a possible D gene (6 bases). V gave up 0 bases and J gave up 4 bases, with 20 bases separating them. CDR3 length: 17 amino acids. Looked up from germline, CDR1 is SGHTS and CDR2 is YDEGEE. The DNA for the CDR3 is TGTGCCAGCAGCTTGGATGGGCGACAGTTAGGGGGTTACGAGCAGTACTTC. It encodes CASSLDGRQLGGYEQYF.

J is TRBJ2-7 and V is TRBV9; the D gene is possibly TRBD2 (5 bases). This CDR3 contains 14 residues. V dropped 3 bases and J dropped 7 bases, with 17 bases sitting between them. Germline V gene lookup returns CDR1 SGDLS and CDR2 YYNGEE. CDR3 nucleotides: TGTGCCAGCAGCGCCCAAGGGATAGGCGGGGAGCAGTACTTC. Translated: CASSAQGIGGEQYF.

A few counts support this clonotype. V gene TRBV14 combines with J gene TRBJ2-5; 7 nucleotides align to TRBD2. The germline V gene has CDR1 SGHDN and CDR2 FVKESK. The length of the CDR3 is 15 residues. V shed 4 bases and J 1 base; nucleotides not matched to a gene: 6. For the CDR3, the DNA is TGTGCCAGCAGCCTTGGGACTACGTTCCAAGAGACCCAGTACTTC. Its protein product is CASSLGTTFQETQYF.

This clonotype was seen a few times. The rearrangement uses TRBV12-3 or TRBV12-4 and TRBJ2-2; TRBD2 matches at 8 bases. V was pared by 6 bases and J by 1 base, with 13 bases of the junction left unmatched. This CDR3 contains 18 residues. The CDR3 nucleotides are TGTGCCAGCAGCCCCTCGGGTGCGAGCGGGGGGAACACCGGGGAGCTGTTTTTT. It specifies CASSPSGASGGNTGELFF.

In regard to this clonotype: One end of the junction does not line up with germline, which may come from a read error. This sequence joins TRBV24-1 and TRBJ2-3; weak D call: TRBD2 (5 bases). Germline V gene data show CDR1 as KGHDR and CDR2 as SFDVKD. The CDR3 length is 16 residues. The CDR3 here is CATTECREGPTDAQYF. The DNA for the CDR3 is TGTGCCACAACTGAATGCCGGGAAGGGCCCACAGATGCGCAGTATTTT.

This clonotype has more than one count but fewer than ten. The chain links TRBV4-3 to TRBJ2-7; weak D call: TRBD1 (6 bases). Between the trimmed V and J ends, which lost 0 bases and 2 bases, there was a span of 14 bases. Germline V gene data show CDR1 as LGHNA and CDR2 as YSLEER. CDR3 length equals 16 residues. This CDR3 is CASSQDFSGTTYEQYF. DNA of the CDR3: TGCGCCAGCAGCCAAGATTTCTCCGGGACAACCTACGAGCAGTACTTC.

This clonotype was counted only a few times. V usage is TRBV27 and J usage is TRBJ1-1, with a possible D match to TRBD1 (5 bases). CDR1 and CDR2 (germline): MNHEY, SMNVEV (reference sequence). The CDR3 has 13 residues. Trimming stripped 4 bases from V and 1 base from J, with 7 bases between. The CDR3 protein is CASSWGKNTEAFF. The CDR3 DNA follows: TGTGCCAGCAGTTGGGGGAAGAACACTGAAGCTTTCTTT.

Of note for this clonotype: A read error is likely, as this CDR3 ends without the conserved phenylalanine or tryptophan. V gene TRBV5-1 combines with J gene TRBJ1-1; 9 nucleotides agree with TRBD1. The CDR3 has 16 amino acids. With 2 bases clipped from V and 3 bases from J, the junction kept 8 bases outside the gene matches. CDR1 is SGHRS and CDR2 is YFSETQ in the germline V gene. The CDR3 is CASSFHGTGRYTEAFC. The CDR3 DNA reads TGCGCCAGCAGCTTCCATGGGACAGGGAGGTACACTGAAGCTTTCTGT.

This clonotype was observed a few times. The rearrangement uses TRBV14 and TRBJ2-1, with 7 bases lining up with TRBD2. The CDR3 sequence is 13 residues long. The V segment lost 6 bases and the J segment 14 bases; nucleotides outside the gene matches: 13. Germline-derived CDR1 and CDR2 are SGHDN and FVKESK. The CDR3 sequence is CASRPGGGAGKFF. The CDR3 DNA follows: TGTGCCAGCAGACCCGGCGGAGGAGCGGGGAAGTTCTTC.

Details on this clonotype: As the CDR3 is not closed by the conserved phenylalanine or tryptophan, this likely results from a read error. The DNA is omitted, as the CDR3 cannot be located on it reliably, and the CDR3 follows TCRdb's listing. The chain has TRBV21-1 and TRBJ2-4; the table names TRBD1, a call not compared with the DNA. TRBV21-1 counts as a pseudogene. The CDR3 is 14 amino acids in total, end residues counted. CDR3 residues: CASIPGTAKNIQYT.

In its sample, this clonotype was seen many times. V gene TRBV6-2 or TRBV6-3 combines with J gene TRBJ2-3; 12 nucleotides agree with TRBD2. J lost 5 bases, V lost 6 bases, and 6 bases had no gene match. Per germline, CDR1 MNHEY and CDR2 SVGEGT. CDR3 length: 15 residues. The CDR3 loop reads CASRKTSGSLDTQYF. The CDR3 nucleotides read TGTGCCAGCAGGAAGACTAGCGGGAGTCTAGATACGCAGTATTTT.

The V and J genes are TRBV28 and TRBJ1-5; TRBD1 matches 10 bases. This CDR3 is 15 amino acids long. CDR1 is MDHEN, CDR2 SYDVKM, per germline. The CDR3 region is CTIIPRDRGFQPQHF. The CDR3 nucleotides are TGTACCATCATCCCCCGGGACAGGGGATTTCAGCCCCAGCATTTT.

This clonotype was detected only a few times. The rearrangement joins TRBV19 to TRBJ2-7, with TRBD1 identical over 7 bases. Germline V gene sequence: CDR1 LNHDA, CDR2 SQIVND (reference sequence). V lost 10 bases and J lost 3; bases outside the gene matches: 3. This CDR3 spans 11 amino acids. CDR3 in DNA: TGTGCCACCTGGACAGGCTACGAGCAGTACTTC. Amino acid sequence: CATWTGYEQYF.